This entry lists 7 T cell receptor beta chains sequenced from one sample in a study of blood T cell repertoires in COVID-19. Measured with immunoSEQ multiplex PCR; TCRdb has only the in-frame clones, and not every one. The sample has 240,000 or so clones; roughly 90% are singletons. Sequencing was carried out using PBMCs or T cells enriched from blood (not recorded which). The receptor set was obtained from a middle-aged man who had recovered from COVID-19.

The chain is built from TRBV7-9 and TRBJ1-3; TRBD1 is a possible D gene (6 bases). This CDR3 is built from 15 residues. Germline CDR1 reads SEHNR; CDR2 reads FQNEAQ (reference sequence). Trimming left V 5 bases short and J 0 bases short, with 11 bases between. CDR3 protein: CASSKDRLSGNTIYF. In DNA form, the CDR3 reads TGTGCCAGCAGCAAAGACAGGCTCTCTGGAAACACCATATATTTT.

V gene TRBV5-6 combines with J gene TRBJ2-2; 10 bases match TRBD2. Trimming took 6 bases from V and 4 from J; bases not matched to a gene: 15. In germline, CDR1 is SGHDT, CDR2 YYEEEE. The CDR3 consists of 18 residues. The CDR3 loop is CASKPYGRLAGVTGELFF. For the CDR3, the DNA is TGTGCCAGCAAACCTTATGGCCGGCTAGCGGGAGTCACCGGGGAGCTGTTTTTT.

CDR3 in DNA: TGTGCCAGCAGCTTAGGTGCAGGGTCTATATCTGAAGCTTTCTTT. Translating gives CASSLGAGSISEAFF. The chain joins TRBV7-9 to TRBJ1-1, with a possible D match to TRBD1 (5 bases). Germline-derived CDR1 and CDR2 are SEHNR and FQNEAQ (reference sequence). This CDR3 has 15 residues. V was cut by 1 base and J by 6 bases, with 15 bases left in between.

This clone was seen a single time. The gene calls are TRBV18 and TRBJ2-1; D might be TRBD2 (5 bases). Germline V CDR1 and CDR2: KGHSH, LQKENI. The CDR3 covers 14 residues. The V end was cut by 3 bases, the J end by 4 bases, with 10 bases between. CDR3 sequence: CASSPTTGYNEQFF. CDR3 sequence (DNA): TGTGCCAGCTCACCCACCACGGGGTACAATGAGCAGTTCTTC.

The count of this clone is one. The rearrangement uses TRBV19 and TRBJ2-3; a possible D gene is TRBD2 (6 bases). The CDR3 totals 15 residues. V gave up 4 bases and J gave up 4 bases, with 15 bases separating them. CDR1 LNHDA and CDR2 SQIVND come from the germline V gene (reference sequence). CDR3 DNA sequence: TGTGCCAGTAGTACCAGCGGGCCGTCCTCAGATACGCAGTATTTT. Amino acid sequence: CASSTSGPSSDTQYF.

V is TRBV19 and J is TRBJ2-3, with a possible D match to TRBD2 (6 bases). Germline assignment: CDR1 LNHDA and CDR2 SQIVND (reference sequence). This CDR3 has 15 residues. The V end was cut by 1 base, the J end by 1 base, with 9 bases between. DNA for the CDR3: TGTGCCAGTAGTATAGCGGGGGTAGGCACAGATACGCAGTATTTT. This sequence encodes CASSIAGVGTDTQYF.

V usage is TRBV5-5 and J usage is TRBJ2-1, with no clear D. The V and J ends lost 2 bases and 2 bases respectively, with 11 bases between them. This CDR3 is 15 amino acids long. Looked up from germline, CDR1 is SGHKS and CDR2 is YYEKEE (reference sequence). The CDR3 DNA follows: TGTGCCAGCAGCTTCGGAGAGACGACCTACAATGAGCAGTTCTTC. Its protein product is CASSFGETTYNEQFF.